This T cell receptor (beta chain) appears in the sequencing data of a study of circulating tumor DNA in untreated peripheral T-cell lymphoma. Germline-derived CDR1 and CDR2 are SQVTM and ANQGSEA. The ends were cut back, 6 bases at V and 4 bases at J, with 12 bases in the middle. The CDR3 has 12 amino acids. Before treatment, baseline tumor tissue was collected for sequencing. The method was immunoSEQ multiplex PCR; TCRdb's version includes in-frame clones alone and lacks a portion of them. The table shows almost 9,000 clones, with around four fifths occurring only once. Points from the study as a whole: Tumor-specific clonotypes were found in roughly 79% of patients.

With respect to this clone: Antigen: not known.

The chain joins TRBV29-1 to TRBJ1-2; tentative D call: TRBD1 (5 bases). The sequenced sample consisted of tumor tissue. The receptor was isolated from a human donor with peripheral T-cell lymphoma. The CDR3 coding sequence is TGCAGCGTGGTTCGGGACCCCTATGGCTACACCTTC. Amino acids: CSVVRDPYGYTF.